Sequencing of this TCR beta chain was carried out in a study of graft-versus-host responses after intestinal transplantation (dated by TCRdb to the early 2020s). Broadly, across the study: Recipients received multivisceral, liver-intestinal, or isolated intestinal transplants. Every recipient was given anti-thymocyte globulin induction, then maintenance tacrolimus and steroids for roughly 3 years. Graft-versus-host and host-versus-graft alloreactive T cell clones were tracked in the graft, circulation and bone marrow after intestinal transplantation using bulk TCR-beta CDR3 sequencing. To identify alloreactive clones, pre-transplant mixed lymphocyte reaction products were sequenced and compared with unstimulated pre-transplant donor and recipient T cells. Of the roughly 24 intestinal transplant recipients enrolled in the cohort, one of whom was a retransplant, a few patients without pretransplant specimens were excluded. Donor T cell macrochimerism was defined as a peak of at least 4% donor T cells among recipient peripheral blood mononuclear cells. Rather than going through the commercial service, samples from a few later patients were sequenced in-house on an Illumina MiSeq and processed with MiXCR. General findings and caveats noted by the study authors: In patients with donor T cell macrochimerism, the allografts had high GvH to HvG T cell clonal ratios. GvH clones were detected in recipient bone marrow, and some appeared earlier in ileal mucosa or blood, consistent with an intestinal mucosal origin. Conclusions were limited by the relatively low number and heterogeneity of intestinal transplant patients. Peak levels of circulating GvH clones were associated with declines in HvG clones early after transplant.

The method was the immunoSEQ multiplex PCR assay. In most patients, genomic DNA was isolated using the Qiagen DNeasy Blood and Tissue Kit and sent frozen to Adaptive Biotechnologies for TCR sequencing. Adaptive Biotechnologies carried out high-throughput TCR-beta CDR3 sequencing of genomic DNA for most patients. The paper's processing steps were these. Adaptive's ImmunoSEQ software supplied the TCR sequencing data for about 18 patients, while MiXCR and VDJtools were used to process three other patients. CD4 versus CD8 sorting errors were corrected by removing sequences found in both subsets at a frequency ratio below 5:1. Because the origin of CDR3 nucleotide sequences shared between donor and recipient could not be assigned, those sequences were removed. To count as alloreactive, a clone needed at least 2-fold expansion over unstimulated cells and a minimum CFSE-low frequency of 0.002% (template counts) or 0.001% (read counts). Clones detected in sequenced pre-transplant spleen, lymph node, or MLR CFSE-low populations of the donor or recipient were defined as mappable. Cumulative frequency of alloreactive clones was calculated as a percentage of all sequences weighted by copy number. In its TCRdb copy, this immuneACCESS table keeps in-frame sequences only and misses some clones. Where compared with another copy, unresolved V genes explain less than half of these, and the others have no known cause. V, J and clone size are taken as reported in that table, and D and trimming were inferred from the DNA itself. The sample records around 120,000 clones, just under 95% of which are singletons. The ten top clones hold more than 0.095% of the sample.

Details on this clone: Its antigen remains undetermined. The record has no base qualities; no much larger clone is one base away.

The sample's time point label is to be understood as: cells obtained before transplantation from donor or recipient. CD3+CD4+ and CD3+CD8+ populations were FACS-sorted from unstimulated pre-transplant donor and recipient cells taken from spleen or lymph nodes. The germline V gene specifies SGHRS as CDR1 and YFSETQ as CDR2. Trimming takes 4 bases from V and 0 bases from J, and the germline ends sit 10 bases apart. Counted from cysteine to phenylalanine, this CDR3 has 15 amino acids. The entry retains the CDR3 DNA only, 45 bases that are in frame from base 1. The source material was unstimulated CD4+ T cells sorted from spleen or lymph node cells, sampled before intestinal transplant. The rearrangement combines TRBV5-1 with TRBJ1-4, with no D gene named confidently. This receptor was taken from a human donor who received an intestinal transplant. The CDR3 amino acid sequence is: CASSPRGSTNEKLFF. DNA sequence: TGCGCCAGCAGCCCCCGCGGTTCAACTAATGAAAAACTGTTTTTT.